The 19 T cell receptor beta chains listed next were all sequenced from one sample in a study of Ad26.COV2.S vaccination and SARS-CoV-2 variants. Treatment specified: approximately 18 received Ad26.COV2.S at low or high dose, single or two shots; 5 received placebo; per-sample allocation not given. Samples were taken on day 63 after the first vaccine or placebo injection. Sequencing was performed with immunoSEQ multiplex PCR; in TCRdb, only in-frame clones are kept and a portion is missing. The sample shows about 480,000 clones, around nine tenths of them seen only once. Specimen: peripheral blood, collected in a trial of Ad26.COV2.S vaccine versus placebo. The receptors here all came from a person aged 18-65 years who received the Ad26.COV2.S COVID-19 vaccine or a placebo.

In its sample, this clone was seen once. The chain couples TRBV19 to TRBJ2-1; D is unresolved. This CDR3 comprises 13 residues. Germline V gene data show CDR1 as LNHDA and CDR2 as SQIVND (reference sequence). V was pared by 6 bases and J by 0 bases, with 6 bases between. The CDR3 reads CASRDSSYNEQFF. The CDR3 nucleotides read TGTGCCAGTAGAGATAGCTCCTACAATGAGCAGTTCTTC.

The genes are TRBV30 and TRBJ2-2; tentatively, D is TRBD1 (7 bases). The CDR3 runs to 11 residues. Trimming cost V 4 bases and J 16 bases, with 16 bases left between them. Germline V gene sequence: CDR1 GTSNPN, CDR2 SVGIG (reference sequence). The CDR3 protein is CAWTFRGAWFF. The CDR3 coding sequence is TGTGCCTGGACTTTCAGGGGGGCTTGGTTTTTT.

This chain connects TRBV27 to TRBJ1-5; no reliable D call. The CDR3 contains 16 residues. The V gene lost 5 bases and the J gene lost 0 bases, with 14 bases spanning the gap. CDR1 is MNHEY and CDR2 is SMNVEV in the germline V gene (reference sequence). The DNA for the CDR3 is TGTGCCAGCAGTCCGAGGACCGATTATAGCAATCAGCCCCAGCATTTT. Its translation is CASSPRTDYSNQPQHF.

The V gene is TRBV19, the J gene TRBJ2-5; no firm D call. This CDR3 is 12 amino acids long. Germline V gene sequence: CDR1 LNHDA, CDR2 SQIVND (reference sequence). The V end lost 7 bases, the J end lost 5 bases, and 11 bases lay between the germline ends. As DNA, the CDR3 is TGTGCCAGTACCGGATTTGGTGAGACCCAGTACTTC. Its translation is CASTGFGETQYF.

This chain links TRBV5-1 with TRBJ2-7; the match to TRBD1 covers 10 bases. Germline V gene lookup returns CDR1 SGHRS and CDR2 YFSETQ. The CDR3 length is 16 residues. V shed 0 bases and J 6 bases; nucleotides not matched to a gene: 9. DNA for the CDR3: TGCGCCAGCAGCTTGGCCGGGGACAGGGGAAGCCTCGAGCAGTACTTC. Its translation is CASSLAGDRGSLEQYF.

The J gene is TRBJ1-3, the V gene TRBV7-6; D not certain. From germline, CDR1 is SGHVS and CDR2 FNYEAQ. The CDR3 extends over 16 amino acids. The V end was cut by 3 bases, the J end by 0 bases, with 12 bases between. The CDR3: CASSFGVGSSGNTIYF. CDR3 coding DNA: TGTGCCAGCAGCTTTGGGGTGGGGAGCTCTGGAAACACCATATATTTT.

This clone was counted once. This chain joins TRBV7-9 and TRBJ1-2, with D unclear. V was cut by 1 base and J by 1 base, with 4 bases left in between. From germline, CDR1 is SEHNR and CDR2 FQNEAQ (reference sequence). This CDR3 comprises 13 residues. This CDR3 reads CASSLDSNYGYTF. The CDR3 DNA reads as TGTGCCAGCAGCTTAGACAGTAACTATGGCTACACCTTC.

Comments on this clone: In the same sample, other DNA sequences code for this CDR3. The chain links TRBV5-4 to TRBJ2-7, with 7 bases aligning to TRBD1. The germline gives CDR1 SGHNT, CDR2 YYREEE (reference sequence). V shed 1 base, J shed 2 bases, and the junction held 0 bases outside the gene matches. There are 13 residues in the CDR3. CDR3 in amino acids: CASSLTGAYEQYF. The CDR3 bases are TGTGCCAGCAGCTTGACAGGGGCCTACGAGCAGTACTTC.

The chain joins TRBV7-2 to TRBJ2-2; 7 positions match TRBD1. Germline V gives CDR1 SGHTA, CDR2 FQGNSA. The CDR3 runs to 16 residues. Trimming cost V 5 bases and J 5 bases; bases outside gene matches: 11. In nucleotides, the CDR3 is TGTGCCAGCAGCCCACGCCACAGGGGTGGAACCGGGGAGCTGTTTTTT. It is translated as CASSPRHRGGTGELFF.

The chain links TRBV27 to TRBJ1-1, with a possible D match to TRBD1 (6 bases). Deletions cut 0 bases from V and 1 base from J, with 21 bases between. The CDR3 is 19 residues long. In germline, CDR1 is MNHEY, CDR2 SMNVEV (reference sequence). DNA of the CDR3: TGTGCCAGCAGTTTATCGGGCCGGGGGGGGCTTTTGAGGAACACTGAAGCTTTCTTT. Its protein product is CASSLSGRGGLLRNTEAFF.

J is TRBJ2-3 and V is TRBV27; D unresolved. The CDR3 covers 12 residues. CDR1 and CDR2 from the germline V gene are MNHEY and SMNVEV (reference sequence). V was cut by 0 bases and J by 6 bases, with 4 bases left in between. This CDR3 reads CASSLSPDTQYF. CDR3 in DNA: TGTGCCAGCAGTTTATCCCCGGATACGCAGTATTTT.

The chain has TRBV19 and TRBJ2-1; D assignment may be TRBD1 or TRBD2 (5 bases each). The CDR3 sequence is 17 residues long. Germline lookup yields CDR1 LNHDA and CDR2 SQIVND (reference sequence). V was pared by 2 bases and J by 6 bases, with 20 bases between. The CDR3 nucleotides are TGTGCCAGTAGTATATCCTCGGGTTGGGGGACCCCCAATGAGCAGTTCTTC. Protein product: CASSISSGWGTPNEQFF.

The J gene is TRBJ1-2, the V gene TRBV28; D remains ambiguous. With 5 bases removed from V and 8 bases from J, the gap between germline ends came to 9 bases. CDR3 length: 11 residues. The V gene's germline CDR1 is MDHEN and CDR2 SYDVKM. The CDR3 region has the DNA TGTGCCAGCAGTAAGGGTGGAGGCTACACCTTC. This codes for CASSKGGGYTF.

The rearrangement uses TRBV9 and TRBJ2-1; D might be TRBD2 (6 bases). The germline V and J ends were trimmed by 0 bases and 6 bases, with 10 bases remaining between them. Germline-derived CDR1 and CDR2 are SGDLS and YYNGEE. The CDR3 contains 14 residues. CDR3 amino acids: CASSVAPTSNEQFF. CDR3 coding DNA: TGTGCCAGCAGCGTAGCCCCGACTAGCAATGAGCAGTTCTTC.

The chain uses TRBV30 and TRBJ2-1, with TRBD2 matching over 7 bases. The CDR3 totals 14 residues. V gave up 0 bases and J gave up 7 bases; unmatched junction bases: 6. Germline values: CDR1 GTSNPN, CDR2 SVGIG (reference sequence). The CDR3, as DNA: TGTGCCTGGAGTGTTGGTGGGAGGGGTAATGAGCAGTTCTTC. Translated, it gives CAWSVGGRGNEQFF.

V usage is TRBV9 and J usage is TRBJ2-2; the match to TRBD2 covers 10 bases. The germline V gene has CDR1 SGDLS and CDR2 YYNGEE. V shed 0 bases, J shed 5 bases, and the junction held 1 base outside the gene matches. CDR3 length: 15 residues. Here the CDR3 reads CASSVELAGTGELFF. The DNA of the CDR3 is TGTGCCAGCAGCGTAGAACTAGCGGGGACCGGGGAGCTGTTTTTT.

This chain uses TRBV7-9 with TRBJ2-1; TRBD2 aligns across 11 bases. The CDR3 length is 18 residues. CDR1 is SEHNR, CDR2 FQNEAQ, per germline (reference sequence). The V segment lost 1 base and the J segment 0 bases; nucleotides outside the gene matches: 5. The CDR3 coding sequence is TGTGCCAGCAGCTTAGAGGGTCTAGCGGGGGGCTCCTACAATGAGCAGTTCTTC. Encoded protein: CASSLEGLAGGSYNEQFF.

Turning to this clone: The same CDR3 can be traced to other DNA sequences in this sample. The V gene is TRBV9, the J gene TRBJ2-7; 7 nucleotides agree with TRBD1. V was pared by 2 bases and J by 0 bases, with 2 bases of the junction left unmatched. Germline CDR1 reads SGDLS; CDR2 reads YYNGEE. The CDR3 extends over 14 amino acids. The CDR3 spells CASSVGDSSYEQYF. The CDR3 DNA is TGTGCCAGCAGCGTTGGGGACAGCTCCTACGAGCAGTACTTC.

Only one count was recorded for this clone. This CDR3 is CASSSLGSPRSYNEQFF. In nucleotides, the CDR3 is TGTGCCAGCAGCTCCTTGGGGTCTCCCCGCTCCTACAATGAGCAGTTCTTC. This chain uses TRBV5-8 with TRBJ2-1, with D uncertain. The CDR3 length is 17 residues. From germline, CDR1 is SGHTS and CDR2 YDEGEE. V gave up 3 bases and J gave up 0 bases, with 16 bases separating them. Based on the CDR3 plus reference TRBV5-8 and TRBJ2-1, the full variable domain is EAGVTQSPTHLIKTRGQQATLRCSPISGHTSVYWYQQALGLGLQFLLWYDEGEERNRGNFPPRFSGRQFPNYSSELNVNALELEDSALYLCASSSLGSPRSYNEQFFGPGTRLTVL.